These 18 T cell receptor beta chains share one sample of origin, sequenced in a study of OX40 agonist ivuxolimab in advanced cancers. Library preparation employed the immunoSEQ multiplex PCR assay. The table was pulled from immuneACCESS by TCRdb, which kept in-frame rearrangements only. Such tables lose some clones; where checked, under half of the loss comes from unresolved V genes, and the rest has no known cause. This sample has 40,000 to 50,000 clones in its table, and over 75% of those were observed once. About 10% of the sample is held by the ten biggest clonotypes. Here the sequenced sample was CD4+ or CD8+ T cells sorted from blood, taken in a trial of the OX40 agonist ivuxolimab. The receptors stem from an adult with an advanced solid tumor such as melanoma, head and neck, liver or kidney cancer.

V gene TRBV6-1 combines with J gene TRBJ1-2; no clear D. CDR1 MNHNS and CDR2 SASEGT come from the germline V gene. The CDR3 loop spans 12 amino acids. Trimming removed 5 bases from V and 7 bases from J, with 11 bases in between. CDR3 residues: CASSPHSPGYTF. DNA for the CDR3: TGTGCCAGCAGTCCCCATAGTCCTGGCTACACCTTC.

V is TRBV9 and J is TRBJ2-7, with a weak D call TRBD2 (6 bases). V was cut by 4 bases and J by 5 bases, with 16 bases left in between. The CDR3 contains 14 residues. CDR1 is SGDLS and CDR2 is YYNGEE in the germline V gene. The CDR3 loop reads CASSKPGRTDEQYF. In DNA form, the CDR3 reads TGTGCCAGCAGCAAACCCGGGAGAACAGACGAGCAGTACTTC. The full variable domain, completed using reference TRBV9 and TRBJ2-7, is DSGVTQTPKHLITATGQRVTLRCSPRSGDLSVYWYQQSLDQGLQFLIQYYNGEERAKGNILERFSAQQFPDLHSELNLSSLELGDSALYFCASSKPGRTDEQYFGPGTRLTVT.

This clone occurred a few times. This chain uses TRBV4-3 with TRBJ2-6; D is perhaps TRBD1 or TRBD2 (5 bases each). Germline V gives CDR1 LGHNA, CDR2 YSLEER. CDR3 size: 16 residues. Trimming shortened V by 0 bases and J by 2 bases, and 8 bases separated the two germline ends. This CDR3 is CASSQERGTGANVLTF. The CDR3 bases are TGCGCCAGCAGCCAAGAGAGGGGAACTGGGGCCAACGTCCTGACTTTC.

This clone was seen more than once but under ten times. CDR3 sequence (DNA): TGTGCCAGCAGCCAAGAGAGGACAGGGATGGGAGAAAAACTGTTTTTT. This gives the protein CASSQERTGMGEKLFF. The rearrangement uses TRBV14 and TRBJ1-4; TRBD1 aligns across 8 bases. CDR3 size: 16 residues. V was pared by 0 bases and J by 8 bases, with 8 bases of the junction left unmatched. Germline CDR1 reads SGHDN; CDR2 reads FVKESK.

This clone was detected a few times. A far larger clone lies a single base away; this is likely a read error. This chain connects TRBV6-9 to TRBJ2-7; TRBD1 is a possible D gene (6 bases). Trimming stripped 4 bases from V and 5 bases from J, with 9 bases between. The germline V gene encodes CDR1 MNHGY and CDR2 SVAAGI. This CDR3 has 12 amino acids. CDR3 loop: CASSFNRDEQYF. CDR3 nucleotides: TGTGCCAGCAGTTTCAACAGGGACGAGCAGTACTTC.

The chain links TRBV10-3 to TRBJ2-7; 7 bases map to TRBD2. CDR3 size: 14 residues. Germline V gene data show CDR1 as ENHRY and CDR2 as SYGVKD. J lost 3 bases, V lost 5 bases, and 7 bases had no gene match. CDR3 protein: CAISNPGLNYEQYF. The CDR3 bases are TGTGCCATCAGTAATCCGGGACTAAACTACGAGCAGTACTTC.

The rearrangement joins TRBV2 to TRBJ1-5; 9 nucleotides agree with TRBD1. Germline CDR1 SNHLY, CDR2 FYNNEI. This CDR3 is 15 amino acids long. V was clipped by 4 bases and J by 4 bases; unmatched bases: 5. The CDR3 nucleotides are TGTGCCAGCAGTGTTGGGACAGGGCCTAATCAGCCCCAGCATTTT. This encodes CASSVGTGPNQPQHF.

This clone appeared a few times. The CDR3 spells CASSESSYEQYF. The CDR3 nucleotides are TGTGCCAGCAGTGAATCGAGTTACGAGCAGTACTTC. The V call is TRBV6-1, the J call TRBJ2-7; D call uncertain. Germline values: CDR1 MNHNS, CDR2 SASEGT. The CDR3 totals 12 residues. V was clipped by 2 bases and J by 4 bases, with 6 bases between them.

The rearrangement joins TRBV19 to TRBJ1-5; a weak D match, TRBD1 (6 bases). The germline CDR1 and CDR2 sequences are LNHDA and SQIVND (reference sequence). V lost 7 bases, J lost 2 bases, and 15 bases lay in between. The CDR3 has 15 residues. The CDR3 reads CASKGDLLGNQPQHF. The CDR3 nucleotides read TGTGCCAGTAAGGGGGATCTCCTCGGCAATCAGCCCCAGCATTTT.

The J gene is TRBJ2-7, the V gene TRBV23-1; 7 nucleotides line up with TRBD1. TRBV23-1 is an ORF, with its function uncertain. The CDR3 is 20 amino acids. Trimming removed 4 bases from V and 0 bases from J; junction bases left unmatched: 21. In nucleotides, the CDR3 is TGCGCCAGCAGTCCCAATCGGTTTCGGGACAGACCCCCGCACTCCTACGAGCAGTACTTC. Protein sequence: CASSPNRFRDRPPHSYEQYF.

The V and J genes are TRBV7-9 and TRBJ2-1, with 10 bases that match TRBD1. The V and J ends lost 9 bases and 1 base, in that order; junction bases with no gene match: 3. Germline lookup yields CDR1 SEHNR and CDR2 FQNEAQ (reference sequence). The CDR3 is 14 amino acids. The CDR3 DNA reads as TGTGCCAGTGGGACAGGGGATTCCTACAATGAGCAGTTCTTC. Protein: CASGTGDSYNEQFF. Supplemented by reference TRBV7-9 and TRBJ2-1, the full variable domain reads DTGVSQNPRHKITKRGQNVTFRCDPISEHNRLYWYRQTLGQGPEFLTYFQNEAQLEKSRLLSDRFSAERPKGSFSTLEIQRTEQGDSAMYLCASGTGDSYNEQFFGPGTRLTVL.

This rearrangement joins TRBV5-4 to TRBJ2-7, with 7 bases that match TRBD2. The J segment lost 0 bases and the V segment lost 2 bases, leaving 2 bases of the junction unmatched. This CDR3 contains 14 residues. CDR1 is SGHNT and CDR2 is YYREEE in the germline V gene (reference sequence). In nucleotides, the CDR3 is TGTGCCAGCAGCTTTGGCGGGAGCTCCTACGAGCAGTACTTC. This translates into CASSFGGSSYEQYF.

CDR3 protein: CASSLGDSYNEQFF. The CDR3 nucleotides are TGCGCCAGCAGCTTGGGGGACTCCTACAATGAGCAGTTCTTC. The V gene is TRBV5-1, the J gene TRBJ2-1; no reliable D call. Germline V gene lookup returns CDR1 SGHRS and CDR2 YFSETQ. Trimming pared 0 bases from V and 0 bases from J, leaving 4 bases between. The CDR3 covers 14 residues.

The chain recombines TRBV5-6 with TRBJ2-3; D unclear. CDR3 size: 12 residues. Looked up from germline, CDR1 is SGHDT and CDR2 is YYEEEE. Between the trimmed V and J ends, which lost 3 bases and 0 bases, there was a span of 2 bases. CDR3 loop: CASSSSTDTQYF. The CDR3 nucleotides are TGTGCCAGCAGCTCTAGCACAGATACGCAGTATTTT.

J is TRBJ2-2 and V is TRBV7-9; D not resolved. Trimming stripped 5 bases from V and 11 bases from J, with 15 bases between. Germline V gene sequence: CDR1 SEHNR, CDR2 FQNEAQ (reference sequence). This CDR3 is 13 amino acids long. The CDR3 spells CASSPLSMTELFF. CDR3 bases: TGTGCCAGCAGCCCTCTTTCCATGACAGAGCTGTTTTTT.

The chain is built from TRBV6-5 and TRBJ1-1; the D is unclear. The V gene's germline CDR1 is MNHEY and CDR2 SVGAGI. The germline V and J ends were trimmed by 2 bases and 3 bases, with 13 bases remaining between them. The CDR3 has 15 residues. The CDR3 bases are TGTGCCAGCAGTTACGCCCCCGATCGGGACACTGAAGCTTTCTTT. This codes for CASSYAPDRDTEAFF.

A few counts support this clone. The chain uses TRBV6-5 and TRBJ2-2; 8 bases agree with TRBD1. The V segment lost 2 bases and the J segment 9 bases; nucleotides outside the gene matches: 5. The CDR3 runs 14 residues. Germline V gene lookup returns CDR1 MNHEY and CDR2 SVGAGI. CDR3 sequence reads: CASSYVDRGRELFF. CDR3 coding DNA: TGTGCCAGCAGTTACGTAGACAGGGGCCGGGAGCTGTTTTTT.

V is TRBV7-9 and J is TRBJ2-2, with 8 bases lining up with TRBD2. The J segment lost 4 bases and the V segment lost 0 bases, leaving 4 bases of the junction unmatched. The CDR3 is 16 residues long. Germline values: CDR1 SEHNR, CDR2 FQNEAQ (reference sequence). This chain's CDR3 is CASSLAGGGSTGELFF. Written as DNA, the CDR3 is TGTGCCAGCAGCTTAGCTGGCGGGGGGAGCACCGGGGAGCTGTTTTTT.